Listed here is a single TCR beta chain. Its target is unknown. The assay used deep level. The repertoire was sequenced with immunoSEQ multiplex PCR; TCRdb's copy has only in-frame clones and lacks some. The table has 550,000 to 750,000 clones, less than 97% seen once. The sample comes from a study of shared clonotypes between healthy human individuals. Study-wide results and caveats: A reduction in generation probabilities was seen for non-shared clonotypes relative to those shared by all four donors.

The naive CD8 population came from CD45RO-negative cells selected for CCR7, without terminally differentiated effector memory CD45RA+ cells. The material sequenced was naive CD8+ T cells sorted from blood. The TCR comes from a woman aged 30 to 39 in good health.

In DNA form, the CDR3 reads TGTGCCAGCGGGACAGGGAGCCACTATGGCTACACCTTC. Its translation: CASGTGSHYGYTF. The V gene is TRBV7-9, the J gene TRBJ1-2, with TRBD1 identical over 9 bases. From germline, CDR1 is SEHNR and CDR2 FQNEAQ (reference sequence). The V segment lost 8 bases and the J segment 3 bases; nucleotides outside the gene matches: 4. The CDR3 runs 13 residues. The complete variable domain, with remaining parts taken from reference TRBV7-9 and TRBJ1-2, reads DTGVSQNPRHKITKRGQNVTFRCDPISEHNRLYWYRQTLGQGPEFLTYFQNEAQLEKSRLLSDRFSAERPKGSFSTLEIQRTEQGDSAMYLCASGTGSHYGYTFGSGTRLTVV.